This TCR beta chain was sequenced in a study of naive and memory T cell subsets. Study outcomes and limitations: TCR counts from RNA may reflect activation-linked expression changes.

The beta constant-region primer was an equimolar mix of two oligonucleotides covering TRBC1 and TRBC2. Ligated cDNA was amplified by four rounds of PCR with nested alpha and beta constant-region primers and SP2. One entry per CDR3 protein results from TCRdb running MiXCR on the UMI-ligation and nested PCR reads. The profile shows 30,000 to 40,000 distinct CDR3 sequences, about 18% of them singletons. Germline V CDR1 and CDR2: SGHNT, YYREEE (reference sequence). The CDR3 spans 15 residues. Trimming shortened V by 4 bases and J by 0 bases, and 13 bases separated the two germline ends. There are many counts of this clonotype. Its cognate antigen is unknown.

The receptor was isolated from a human donor in good health. Sequences were obtained from effector memory CD4+ T cells from blood. Subset reported: effector memory, CD45RA- CD27-. V is TRBV5-4 and J is TRBJ1-2; D is unresolved. As DNA, the CDR3 is TGTGCCAGCAGCCCGAGTTACAGACCTAACTATGGCTACACCTTC. Protein: CASSPSYRPNYGYTF.